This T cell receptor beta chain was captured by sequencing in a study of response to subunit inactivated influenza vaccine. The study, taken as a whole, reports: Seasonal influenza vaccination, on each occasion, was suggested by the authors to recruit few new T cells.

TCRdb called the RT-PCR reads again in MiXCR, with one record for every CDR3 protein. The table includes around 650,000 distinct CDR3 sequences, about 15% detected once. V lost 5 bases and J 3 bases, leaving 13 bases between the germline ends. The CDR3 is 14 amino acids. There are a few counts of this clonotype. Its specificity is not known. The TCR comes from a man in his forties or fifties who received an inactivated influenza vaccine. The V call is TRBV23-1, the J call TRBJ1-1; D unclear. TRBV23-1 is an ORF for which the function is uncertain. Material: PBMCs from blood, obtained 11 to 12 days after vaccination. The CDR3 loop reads CASSTSKRDTEAFF. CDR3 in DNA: TGCGCCAGCAGTACGTCTAAGAGGGACACTGAAGCTTTCTTT.